The 15 T cell receptor beta chains reported below all come from one sample, sequenced in a study of vaccination and CD4 T cells after COVID-19. Treatment denoted: roughly 10-day PBMC culture with coronavirus spike peptide pools or control peptides (ViraFEST assay). An Oncomine TCR Beta short-read assay was used to sequence the DNA from cultured CD4+ T cells. Via MiXCR, TCRdb re-called the PCR reads, giving one row per CDR3 protein. The table shows 12,000 or so distinct CDR3 sequences, with more than 70% occurring only once. These receptors lack a known antigen. Sequencing was performed on CD4+ T cells from blood, cultured in vitro. These receptors all come from a human donor who had recovered from COVID-19.

The chain combines TRBV10-3 with TRBJ1-5, with no clear D. Germline CDR1 ENHRY, CDR2 SYGVKD. The CDR3 covers 17 residues. Trimming cost V 0 bases and J 1 base, with 13 bases left between them. In nucleotides, the CDR3 is TGTGCCATCAGTGAGTCCGGACGGCAAGGGAGCAATCAGCCCCAGCATTTT. Translated, it gives CAISESGRQGSNQPQHF.

The rearrangement links TRBV15 to TRBJ2-5; 8 nucleotides agree with TRBD2. The V and J ends lost 8 bases and 1 base, in that order; junction bases with no gene match: 21. Germline assignment: CDR1 LNHNV and CDR2 YYDKDF (reference sequence). This CDR3 is built from 19 residues. CDR3 DNA: TGTGCCACCGTCCGGGGGCGGGAGGCCCGGGGGCCTACCCAAGAGACCCAGTACTTC. Protein sequence: CATVRGREARGPTQETQYF.

The chain joins TRBV7-9 to TRBJ1-1; TRBD1 is a possible D gene (6 bases). Per germline, CDR1 SEHNR and CDR2 FQNEAQ (reference sequence). The ends were cut back, 2 bases at V and 4 bases at J, with 11 bases in the middle. This CDR3 has 14 residues. The CDR3 DNA reads TGTGCCAGCAGCTTAAACAGGGAAGGCACTGAAGCTTTCTTT. This translates into CASSLNREGTEAFF.

This clonotype was recorded once. The CDR3 reads CASNPGRAHEQYF. CDR3 bases: TGTGCCAGCAACCCCGGGAGGGCCCACGAGCAGTACTTC. The chain has TRBV6-1 and TRBJ2-7; 8 nucleotides align to TRBD2. The ends lost 7 bases at V and 5 bases at J; junction bases unmatched: 7. Germline loops: CDR1 MNHNS, CDR2 SASEGT. CDR3 length: 13 amino acids.

The rearrangement links TRBV28 to TRBJ1-5; a weak D match, TRBD1 (6 bases). Germline-derived CDR1 and CDR2 are MDHEN and SYDVKM. The CDR3 extends over 15 amino acids. V lost 4 bases and J lost 0, with 10 bases in between. The CDR3 nucleotides read TGTGCCAGCAGTTACCTGGACAGTAGCAATCAGCCCCAGCATTTT. Protein product: CASSYLDSSNQPQHF.

This clonotype was picked up a small number of times. CDR3 sequence (DNA): TGTGCCAGCAGTTACACTAACGGGCGGGGCAAAACCTACGAGCAGTACTTC. Protein sequence: CASSYTNGRGKTYEQYF. The chain is built from TRBV6-5 and TRBJ2-7, with D possibly TRBD2 on 6 matching bases. CDR3 length equals 17 residues. The germline V gene has CDR1 MNHEY and CDR2 SVGAGI. The V and J ends lost 2 bases and 2 bases respectively, with 19 bases between them.

The V call is TRBV20-1, the J call TRBJ2-7; D is unresolved. V dropped 3 bases and J dropped 2 bases, with 8 bases sitting between them. The CDR3 consists of 12 residues. Germline-derived CDR1 and CDR2 are DFQATT and SNEGSKA (reference sequence). CDR3 in DNA: TGCAGTGCTAGTCCTAAGCCCTACGAGCAGTACTTC. Residues: CSASPKPYEQYF.

As to this clonotype: The junction differs from germline at one of its ends, possibly a read error. This sequence joins TRBV10-1 and TRBJ1-2; D remains ambiguous. The CDR3 has 13 amino acids. In germline, CDR1 is WNHNN, CDR2 SYGVQD (reference sequence). In DNA form, the CDR3 reads TGCGCCAGCAGTGGGTGGAGCCCCTATGGCTACGCCTTC. It codes for CASSGWSPYGYAF.

The V call is TRBV28, the J call TRBJ2-7; TRBD1 or TRBD2 may be the D gene (5 bases each). Germline V gene lookup returns CDR1 MDHEN and CDR2 SYDVKM. The V end lost 2 bases, the J end lost 3 bases, and 17 bases lay between the germline ends. This CDR3 region has 16 residues. The CDR3 coding sequence is TGTGCCAGCAGTTTAACCCTGGGACGACCCAACTACGAGCAGTACTTC. This gives the protein CASSLTLGRPNYEQYF. Using reference TRBV28 and TRBJ2-7 for the parts outside the CDR3, the full variable domain is DVKVTQSSRYLVKRTGEKVFLECVQDMDHENMFWYRQDPGLGLRLIYFSYDVKMKEKGDIPEGYSVSREKKERFSLILESASTNQTSMYLCASSLTLGRPNYEQYFGPGTRLTVT.

The CDR3 reads CAWSRREAPTNTGELFF. CDR3 bases: TGTGCCTGGAGTAGGCGGGAGGCCCCAACCAACACCGGGGAGCTGTTTTTT. This sequence joins TRBV30 and TRBJ2-2, with 8 bases matching TRBD2. This CDR3 is built from 17 residues. Germline V lookup: CDR1 GTSNPN, CDR2 SVGIG (reference sequence). Trimming at V came to 2 bases and at J to 2 bases, leaving 10 bases not matched to a gene.

The genes are TRBV2 and TRBJ1-2, with D uncertain. Germline-derived CDR1 and CDR2 are SNHLY and FYNNEI. The CDR3 length is 13 residues. V lost 6 bases, J lost 4 bases, and 12 bases lay in between. The CDR3 DNA sequence: TGTGCCAGCAGAGTCACGGAATTCTATGGCTACACCTTC. It yields the protein CASRVTEFYGYTF.

The V call is TRBV6-1, the J call TRBJ2-4; the D gene is possibly TRBD2 (5 bases). CDR1 and CDR2 (germline): MNHNS, SASEGT. This CDR3 spans 15 amino acids. The germline V and J ends were trimmed by 6 bases and 0 bases, with 12 bases remaining between them. CDR3 nucleotides: TGTGCCAGCAGGGCCCCGGGGTTAGCCAAAAACATTCAGTACTTC. Protein product: CASRAPGLAKNIQYF.

The chain joins TRBV28 to TRBJ1-5; possible D gene TRBD1, 5 bases. Germline CDR1 and CDR2: MDHEN and SYDVKM. CDR3 length: 14 residues. The V gene lost 3 bases and the J gene lost 2 bases, with 8 bases spanning the gap. CDR3 amino acids: CASSFEQGNQPQHF. CDR3 nucleotides: TGTGCCAGCAGTTTCGAACAGGGCAATCAGCCCCAGCATTTT.

The rearrangement links TRBV7-2 to TRBJ2-1, with 10 bases identical to TRBD1. V shed 0 bases, J shed 7 bases, and the junction held 12 bases outside the gene matches. The CDR3 is 18 residues long. The germline CDR1 and CDR2 sequences are SGHTA and FQGNSA. Here the CDR3 reads CASSLAFVGTGVWNEQFF. The CDR3 DNA is TGTGCCAGCAGCTTAGCGTTTGTCGGGACAGGGGTTTGGAATGAGCAGTTCTTC.

The rearrangement links TRBV24-1 to TRBJ2-5; 9 bases line up with TRBD2. The trim removed 5 bases at V and 4 bases at J, leaving 10 bases unmatched. The germline gives CDR1 KGHDR, CDR2 SFDVKD. The CDR3 sequence is 16 residues long. The CDR3 protein is CATSAGSGLALETQYF. The CDR3 DNA sequence: TGTGCCACCAGTGCCGGGTCGGGACTAGCTTTAGAGACCCAGTACTTC.